Listed below are T cell receptor beta chains from one sample, sequenced in a study of blood T cell repertoires in COVID-19. Method: immunoSEQ multiplex PCR; TCRdb's copy keeps in-frame clones and lacks some. This repertoire shows about 170,000 clones, 83% found once; its top ten account for roughly a fifth. Sequenced input: peripheral blood. The source is an older woman who had recovered from COVID-19. Each CDR3 is given with its conserved first and last residue. The order of the fields is D gene, CDR3 length, clone size, J gene, V gene, CDR3 DNA, CDR3 protein. The D gene is left open where the match is weak. A clone size is listed for some rows: how often the clone was seen (once, few, many), or a class if it is expanded.

d_gene: TRBD1
len: 17
abundance: NA
j_gene: TRBJ2-6
v_gene: TRBV6-2/TRBV6-3
CDR3nt: TGTGCCAGCAGCCACGGGGACAGGGGGCGTGGGGCCAACGTCCTGACTTTC
CDR3aa: CASSHGDRGRGANVLTF

d_gene: NA
len: 14
abundance: NA
j_gene: TRBJ2-2
v_gene: TRBV5-1
CDR3nt: TGCGCCAGCGAGTCCGGGACTGGTACCGGGGAGCTGTTTTTT
CDR3aa: CASESGTGTGELFF

d_gene: NA
len: 17
abundance: NA
j_gene: TRBJ1-1
v_gene: TRBV4-2
CDR3nt: TGTGCCAGCAACCCGAGCCATGGGGGCGTGGTTAGCACTGAAGCTTTCTTT
CDR3aa: CASNPSHGGVVSTEAFF

d_gene: NA
len: 17
abundance: NA
j_gene: TRBJ2-3
v_gene: TRBV3-1/TRBV3-2
CDR3nt: TGTGCCAGCAGCCAGTGGGGGGGCAGTAGTACCTCAGATACGCAGTATTTT
CDR3aa: CASSQWGGSSTSDTQYF

d_gene: NA
len: 17
abundance: NA
j_gene: TRBJ2-3
v_gene: TRBV4-2
CDR3nt: TGTGCCAGCAGCCAAGAGCGGCGCCGTGGGGGCCCAGATACGCAGTATTTT
CDR3aa: CASSQERRRGGPDTQYF

d_gene: NA
len: 12
abundance: NA
j_gene: TRBJ1-2
v_gene: TRBV12-2
CDR3nt: TGTGCAAGTCGCTTAGCGGCGGGTGGCTACACCTTC
CDR3aa: CASRLAAGGYTF

d_gene: TRBD1
len: 15
abundance: NA
j_gene: TRBJ1-4
v_gene: TRBV7-9
CDR3nt: TGTGCCAGCAGCCCCTCCGGGACAGGGGGCGAAAAACTGTTTTTT
CDR3aa: CASSPSGTGGEKLFF

d_gene: TRBD2
len: 14
abundance: NA
j_gene: TRBJ2-3
v_gene: TRBV3-1/TRBV3-2
CDR3nt: TGTGCCAGCAGCCCCGGGACTAGCAGGGGTACGCAGTATTTT
CDR3aa: CASSPGTSRGTQYF

d_gene: TRBD1
len: 14
abundance: NA
j_gene: TRBJ1-2
v_gene: TRBV2
CDR3nt: TGTGCCAGCACCCGGGACAGGGTAGCGGGTGGCTACACCTTC
CDR3aa: CASTRDRVAGGYTF

d_gene: TRBD1
len: 15
abundance: NA
j_gene: TRBJ2-7
v_gene: TRBV7-6
CDR3nt: TGTGCCAGCAGCCCCACGACAGGGCTCGGGTACGAGCAGTACTTC
CDR3aa: CASSPTTGLGYEQYF

d_gene: NA
len: 13
abundance: NA
j_gene: TRBJ2-7
v_gene: TRBV28
CDR3nt: TGTGCCAGCTCTGAAGGGACTCGCTACGAGCAGTACTTC
CDR3aa: CASSEGTRYEQYF

d_gene: TRBD2
len: 15
abundance: NA
j_gene: TRBJ2-3
v_gene: TRBV5-4
CDR3nt: TGTGCCAGCAGCCGTCGGGACTACCACACAGATACGCAGTATTTT
CDR3aa: CASSRRDYHTDTQYF

d_gene: NA
len: 11
abundance: NA
j_gene: TRBJ1-1
v_gene: TRBV21-1
CDR3nt: TGTGCCCCGACAGGTAACACTGAAGCTTTCTTT
CDR3aa: CAPTGNTEAFF

d_gene: TRBD1
len: 14
abundance: NA
j_gene: TRBJ2-1
v_gene: TRBV6-5
CDR3nt: TGTGCCAGCAGGACCGGGACAGGGACCGATGAGCAGTTCTTC
CDR3aa: CASRTGTGTDEQFF

d_gene: NA
len: 14
abundance: NA
j_gene: TRBJ2-3
v_gene: TRBV6-5
CDR3nt: TGTGCCAGCGTCAGGGAACAGGGTTACGATACGCAGTATTTT
CDR3aa: CASVREQGYDTQYF

d_gene: NA
len: 17
abundance: NA
j_gene: TRBJ2-1
v_gene: TRBV9
CDR3nt: TGTGCCAGCAGCGTAAGTCCCTCGCGGGCCTCCTACAATGAGCAGTTCTTC
CDR3aa: CASSVSPSRASYNEQFF

d_gene: TRBD2
len: 15
abundance: NA
j_gene: TRBJ2-1
v_gene: TRBV7-3
CDR3nt: TGTGCCAGCAGCTTAGGGACTAGCGGGAGCAATGAGCAGTTCTTC
CDR3aa: CASSLGTSGSNEQFF

d_gene: NA
len: 13
abundance: NA
j_gene: TRBJ1-2
v_gene: TRBV18
CDR3nt: TGTGCCAGCTCACCCCAAGAGGGGGATGGCTACACCTTC
CDR3aa: CASSPQEGDGYTF

d_gene: NA
len: 15
abundance: NA
j_gene: TRBJ1-5
v_gene: TRBV18
CDR3nt: TGTGCCAGCTCACGGGGGGGGCGAAGCAATCAGCCCCAGCATTTT
CDR3aa: CASSRGGRSNQPQHF

d_gene: NA
len: 14
abundance: NA
j_gene: TRBJ2-2
v_gene: TRBV28
CDR3nt: TGTGCCAGCAGTTTAGGCGGGGCCGCCGGGGAGCTGTTTTTT
CDR3aa: CASSLGGAAGELFF

d_gene: TRBD1
len: 13
abundance: NA
j_gene: TRBJ2-3
v_gene: TRBV7-2
CDR3nt: TGTGCCAGCAGCCTAGGGGGCTCAGATACGCAGTATTTT
CDR3aa: CASSLGGSDTQYF

d_gene: TRBD2
len: 17
abundance: NA
j_gene: TRBJ2-3
v_gene: TRBV27
CDR3nt: TGTGCCAGCAGTCCCACCCCCGGACTAGCGGGAGGGGGTACGCAGTATTTT
CDR3aa: CASSPTPGLAGGGTQYF

d_gene: NA
len: 13
abundance: NA
j_gene: TRBJ1-2
v_gene: TRBV11-2
CDR3nt: TGTGCCAGCAGCCCAGCGGGGCTTTATGGCTACACCTTC
CDR3aa: CASSPAGLYGYTF

d_gene: NA
len: 15
abundance: NA
j_gene: TRBJ2-5
v_gene: TRBV2
CDR3nt: TGTGCCAGCAGCGCCACTAGAAACGGTCGAGAGACCCAGTACTTC
CDR3aa: CASSATRNGRETQYF

d_gene: NA
len: 14
abundance: NA
j_gene: TRBJ2-3
v_gene: TRBV11-3
CDR3nt: TGTGCCAGCAGCTCCCGGGGGTTTGGAGATACGCAGTATTTT
CDR3aa: CASSSRGFGDTQYF

d_gene: NA
len: 17
abundance: NA
j_gene: TRBJ2-1
v_gene: TRBV21-1
CDR3nt: TGTGCCAGCAGCAAAGGGGGGCCGGGACTAGCGTACAATGAGCAGTTCTTC
CDR3aa: CASSKGGPGLAYNEQFF

d_gene: NA
len: 13
abundance: NA
j_gene: TRBJ1-4
v_gene: TRBV10-2
CDR3nt: TGCGCCAGCAGTGGGCAACCATGGGAAAAACTGTTTTTT
CDR3aa: CASSGQPWEKLFF

d_gene: TRBD2
len: 15
abundance: NA
j_gene: TRBJ2-3
v_gene: TRBV6-5
CDR3nt: TGTGCCACGGGACTAGCGGGGGAGAGCACAGATACGCAGTATTTT
CDR3aa: CATGLAGESTDTQYF

d_gene: NA
len: 11
abundance: NA
j_gene: TRBJ2-1
v_gene: TRBV7-6
CDR3nt: TGTGCCAGCAGCCTATACGGTGAGCAGTTCTTC
CDR3aa: CASSLYGEQFF

d_gene: TRBD2
len: 12
abundance: NA
j_gene: TRBJ2-7
v_gene: TRBV27
CDR3nt: TGTGCCAGCATCGGGGGGTTTTTCGAGCAGTACTTC
CDR3aa: CASIGGFFEQYF

d_gene: TRBD2
len: 12
abundance: NA
j_gene: TRBJ2-7
v_gene: TRBV7-8
CDR3nt: TGTGCCAGCCGCCGGGACTACTACGAGCAGTACTTC
CDR3aa: CASRRDYYEQYF

d_gene: TRBD2
len: 14
abundance: NA
j_gene: TRBJ2-3
v_gene: TRBV5-1
CDR3nt: TGCGCCAGCAGTAGCGGGAGTGTCCCAGATACGCAGTATTTT
CDR3aa: CASSSGSVPDTQYF

d_gene: TRBD2
len: 14
abundance: once
j_gene: TRBJ2-3
v_gene: TRBV7-3
CDR3nt: TGTGCCAGCAGCCAAACTAGCGGGAGTCGATTCTGGTATTTT
CDR3aa: CASSQTSGSRFWYF

d_gene: NA
len: 15
abundance: NA
j_gene: TRBJ2-3
v_gene: TRBV2
CDR3nt: TGTGCCAGCAGGGACCGGGACACTAACACAGATACGCAGTATTTT
CDR3aa: CASRDRDTNTDTQYF

d_gene: NA
len: 13
abundance: few
j_gene: TRBJ2-5
v_gene: TRBV5-6
CDR3nt: TGTGCCAGCAGCTATTCTAGGCAAGAGACCCAGTACTTC
CDR3aa: CASSYSRQETQYF

d_gene: NA
len: 16
abundance: NA
j_gene: TRBJ2-2
v_gene: TRBV9
CDR3nt: TGTGCCAGCAGCCCGGTGTGGACCGCGGGCACCGGGGAGCTGTTTTTT
CDR3aa: CASSPVWTAGTGELFF

d_gene: NA
len: 13
abundance: NA
j_gene: TRBJ2-7
v_gene: TRBV5-1
CDR3nt: TGCGCCAGCAGCCGCGGGGCCCTCTACGAGCAGTACTTC
CDR3aa: CASSRGALYEQYF

d_gene: TRBD1
len: 14
abundance: NA
j_gene: TRBJ2-7
v_gene: TRBV5-1
CDR3nt: TGCGCCAGCAGCTTGGGGGACAGGGCCTACGAGCAGTACTTC
CDR3aa: CASSLGDRAYEQYF

d_gene: NA
len: 15
abundance: NA
j_gene: TRBJ2-1
v_gene: TRBV18
CDR3nt: TGTGCCAGCTCCGGCGGCCTCCTACGGGGCAATGAGCAGTTCTTC
CDR3aa: CASSGGLLRGNEQFF

d_gene: NA
len: 14
abundance: NA
j_gene: TRBJ2-3
v_gene: TRBV4-3
CDR3nt: TGCGCCAGCAGCCGGGGGGACCTGACAGATACGCAGTATTTT
CDR3aa: CASSRGDLTDTQYF

d_gene: NA
len: 13
abundance: NA
j_gene: TRBJ2-7
v_gene: TRBV5-4
CDR3nt: TGTGCCGCGCGGGGCGCGCCTGGCTACGAGCAGTACTTC
CDR3aa: CAARGAPGYEQYF

d_gene: NA
len: 13
abundance: NA
j_gene: TRBJ1-6
v_gene: TRBV11-3
CDR3nt: TGTGCCAGCAGCTTAACCGGTCATTCACCCCTCCACTTT
CDR3aa: CASSLTGHSPLHF

d_gene: NA
len: 15
abundance: NA
j_gene: TRBJ2-5
v_gene: TRBV30
CDR3nt: TGTGCCTGGAGTGTGGGCGGGGTGTACCAAGAGACCCAGTACTTC
CDR3aa: CAWSVGGVYQETQYF

d_gene: NA
len: 13
abundance: few
j_gene: TRBJ1-6
v_gene: TRBV12-3/TRBV12-4
CDR3nt: TGTGCCAGCAGTTTGGGCAGGGGATCACCCCTCCACTTT
CDR3aa: CASSLGRGSPLHF

d_gene: TRBD2
len: 12
abundance: NA
j_gene: TRBJ2-7
v_gene: TRBV30
CDR3nt: TGTGCCTGGGCGGGGGGCTCCTACGAGCAGTACTTC
CDR3aa: CAWAGGSYEQYF

d_gene: NA
len: 15
abundance: NA
j_gene: TRBJ2-3
v_gene: TRBV5-4
CDR3nt: TGTGCCAGTAGGGACCGGGGGGCAGGCACAGATACGCAGTATTTT
CDR3aa: CASRDRGAGTDTQYF

d_gene: NA
len: 14
abundance: NA
j_gene: TRBJ2-7
v_gene: TRBV3-1/TRBV3-2
CDR3nt: TGTGCCAGCACCCCTCCGCGGAGCTCCTACGAGCAGTACTTC
CDR3aa: CASTPPRSSYEQYF

d_gene: NA
len: 13
abundance: NA
j_gene: TRBJ1-2
v_gene: TRBV6-1
CDR3nt: TGTGCCAGCAGTGAGGCGGGAACCTATGGCTACACCTTC
CDR3aa: CASSEAGTYGYTF

d_gene: NA
len: 14
abundance: NA
j_gene: TRBJ2-7
v_gene: TRBV18
CDR3nt: TGTGCCAGCTCAGGGGGGGGACATTTCCTCGAGCAGTACTTC
CDR3aa: CASSGGGHFLEQYF

d_gene: NA
len: 14
abundance: NA
j_gene: TRBJ1-2
v_gene: TRBV28
CDR3nt: TGTGCCAGCAGTTTTTTAGGGGAATCCTATGGCTACACCTTC
CDR3aa: CASSFLGESYGYTF